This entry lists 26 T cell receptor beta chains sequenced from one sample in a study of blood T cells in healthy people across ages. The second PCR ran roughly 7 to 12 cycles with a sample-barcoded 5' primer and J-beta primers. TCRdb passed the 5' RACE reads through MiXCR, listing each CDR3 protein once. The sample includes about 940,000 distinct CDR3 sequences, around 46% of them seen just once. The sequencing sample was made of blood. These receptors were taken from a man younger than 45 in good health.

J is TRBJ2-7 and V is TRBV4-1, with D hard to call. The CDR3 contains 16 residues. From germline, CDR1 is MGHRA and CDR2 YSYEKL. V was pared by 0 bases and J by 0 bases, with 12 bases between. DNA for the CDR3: TGCGCCAGCAGCCAAGATTTAAGCGAAATCTCCTACGAGCAGTACTTC. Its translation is CASSQDLSEISYEQYF.

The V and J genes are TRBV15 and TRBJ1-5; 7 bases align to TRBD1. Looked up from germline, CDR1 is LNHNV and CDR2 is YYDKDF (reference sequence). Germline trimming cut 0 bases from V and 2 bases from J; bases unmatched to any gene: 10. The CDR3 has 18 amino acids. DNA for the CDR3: TGTGCCACCAGCAGAGATTTACAGGGGAGCTTACGCAATCAGCCCCAGCATTTT. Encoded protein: CATSRDLQGSLRNQPQHF.

CDR3 coding DNA: TGTGCCAGCAGCTTAGATGGGGCGGGGAGGCGAGAGACCCAGTACTTC. Its protein is CASSLDGAGRRETQYF. The chain combines TRBV7-2 with TRBJ2-7; a possible D gene is TRBD2 (6 bases). The J call is doubtful: the DNA matches TRBJ2-5 better. This CDR3 is 16 amino acids long. Germline V gene sequence: CDR1 SGHTA, CDR2 FQGNSA.

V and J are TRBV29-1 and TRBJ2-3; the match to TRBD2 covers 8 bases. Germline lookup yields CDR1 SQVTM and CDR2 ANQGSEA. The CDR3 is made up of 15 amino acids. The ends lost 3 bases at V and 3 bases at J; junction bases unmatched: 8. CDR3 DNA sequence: TGCAGCGTTGAGATGACTAGCGAGGGGACAGATACGCAGTATTTT. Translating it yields CSVEMTSEGTDTQYF.

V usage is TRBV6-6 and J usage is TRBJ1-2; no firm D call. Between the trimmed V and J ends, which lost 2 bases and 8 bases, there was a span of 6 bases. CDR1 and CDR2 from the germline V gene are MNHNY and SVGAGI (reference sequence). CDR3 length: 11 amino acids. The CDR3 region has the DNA TGTGCCAGCAGTTACGAGAACGGCTACACCTTC. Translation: CASSYENGYTF.

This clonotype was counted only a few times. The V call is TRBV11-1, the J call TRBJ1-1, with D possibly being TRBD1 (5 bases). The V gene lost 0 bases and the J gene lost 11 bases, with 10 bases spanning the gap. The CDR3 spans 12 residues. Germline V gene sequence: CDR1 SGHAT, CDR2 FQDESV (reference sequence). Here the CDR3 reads CASSLATRDAFF. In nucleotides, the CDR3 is TGTGCCAGCAGCTTAGCGACCAGGGACGCTTTCTTT. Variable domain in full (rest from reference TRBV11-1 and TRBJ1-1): EAEVAQSPRYKITEKSQAVAFWCDPISGHATLYWYRQILGQGPELLVQFQDESVVDDSQLPKDRFSAERLKGVDSTLKIQPAELGDSAMYLCASSLATRDAFFGQGTRLTVV.

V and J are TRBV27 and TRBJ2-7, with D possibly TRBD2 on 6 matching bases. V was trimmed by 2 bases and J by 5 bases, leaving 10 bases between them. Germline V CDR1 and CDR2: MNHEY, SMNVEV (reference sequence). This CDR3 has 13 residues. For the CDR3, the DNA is TGTGCCAGCAGTTTAAGGGAGGCCCACGAGCAGTACTTC. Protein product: CASSLREAHEQYF.

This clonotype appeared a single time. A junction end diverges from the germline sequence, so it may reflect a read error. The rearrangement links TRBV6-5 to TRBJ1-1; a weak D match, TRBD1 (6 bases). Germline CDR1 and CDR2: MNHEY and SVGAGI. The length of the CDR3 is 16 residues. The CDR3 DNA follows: TGTACCAGCAGTTACCAAATACCCTGGACAGATGATGAAGCTTTCTTT. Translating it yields CTSSYQIPWTDDEAFF.

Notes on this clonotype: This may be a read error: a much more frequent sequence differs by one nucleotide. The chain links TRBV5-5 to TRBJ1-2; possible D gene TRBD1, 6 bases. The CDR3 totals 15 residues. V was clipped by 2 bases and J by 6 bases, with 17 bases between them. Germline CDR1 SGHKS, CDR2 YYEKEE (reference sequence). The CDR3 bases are TGTGCCAGCAGCTTTGCCTTCAGGGGACTCGATGGCTACACCTTC. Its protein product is CASSFAFRGLDGYTF.

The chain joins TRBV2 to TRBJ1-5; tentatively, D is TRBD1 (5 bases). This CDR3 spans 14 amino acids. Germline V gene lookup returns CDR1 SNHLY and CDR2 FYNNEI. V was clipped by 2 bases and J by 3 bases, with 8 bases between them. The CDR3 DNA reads TGTGCCAGCAGTGAAACAGGTTACAATCAGCCCCAGCATTTT. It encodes CASSETGYNQPQHF. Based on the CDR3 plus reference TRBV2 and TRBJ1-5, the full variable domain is EPEVTQTPSHQVTQMGQEVILRCVPISNHLYFYWYRQILGQKVEFLVSFYNNEISEKSEIFDDQFSVERPDGSNFTLKIRSTKLEDSAMYFCASSETGYNQPQHFGDGTRLSIL.

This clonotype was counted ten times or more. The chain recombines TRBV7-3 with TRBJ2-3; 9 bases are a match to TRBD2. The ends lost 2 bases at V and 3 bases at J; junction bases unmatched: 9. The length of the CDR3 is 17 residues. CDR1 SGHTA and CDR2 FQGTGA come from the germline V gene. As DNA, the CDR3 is TGTGCCAGCAGCTTATTCCTTGCTAGCGGGGTTACAGATACGCAGTATTTT. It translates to CASSLFLASGVTDTQYF.

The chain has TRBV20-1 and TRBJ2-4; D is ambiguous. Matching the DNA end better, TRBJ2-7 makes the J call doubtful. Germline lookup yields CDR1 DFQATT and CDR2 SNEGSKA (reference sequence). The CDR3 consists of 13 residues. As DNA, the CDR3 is TGCAGTGCTAGATCCGACTCAAACTACGAGCAGTACTTC. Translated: CSARSDSNYEQYF.

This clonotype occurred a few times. Here the CDR3 DNA reads TGTGCCAGCAGCTTGGCAAACAGTCAAGAGACCCAGTACTTC. Its protein product is CASSLANSQETQYF. V gene TRBV5-6 combines with J gene TRBJ2-5; D gene unclear. Germline V gene data show CDR1 as SGHDT and CDR2 as YYEEEE. V was shortened by 0 bases and J by 2 bases, with 8 bases between the two germline ends. The CDR3 has 14 amino acids.

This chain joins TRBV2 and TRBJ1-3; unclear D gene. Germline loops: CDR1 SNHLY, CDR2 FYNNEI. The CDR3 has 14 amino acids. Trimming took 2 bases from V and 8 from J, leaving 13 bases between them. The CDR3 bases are TGTGCCAGCAGTGAATCAATGGTGGGAGACACCATATATTTT. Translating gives CASSESMVGDTIYF. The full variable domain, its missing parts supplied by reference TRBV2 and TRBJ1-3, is EPEVTQTPSHQVTQMGQEVILRCVPISNHLYFYWYRQILGQKVEFLVSFYNNEISEKSEIFDDQFSVERPDGSNFTLKIRSTKLEDSAMYFCASSESMVGDTIYFGEGSWLTVV.

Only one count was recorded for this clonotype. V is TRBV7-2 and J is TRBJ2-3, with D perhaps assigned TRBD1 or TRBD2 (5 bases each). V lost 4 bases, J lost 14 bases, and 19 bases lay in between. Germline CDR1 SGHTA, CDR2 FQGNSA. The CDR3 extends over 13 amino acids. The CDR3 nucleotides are TGTGCCAGCAGCTCCCCGGGGACGGATAGGCTGTATTTT. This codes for CASSSPGTDRLYF.

The CDR3 spells CASSQVGDRGGSNYGYTF. CDR3 nucleotides: TGCGCCAGCAGCCAAGTTGGGGACAGGGGAGGGTCTAACTATGGCTACACCTTC. The V gene is TRBV4-1, the J gene TRBJ1-2, with 10 bases matching TRBD1. From germline, CDR1 is MGHRA and CDR2 YSYEKL. The CDR3 is made up of 18 amino acids. The trim removed 1 base at V and 0 bases at J, leaving 8 bases unmatched.

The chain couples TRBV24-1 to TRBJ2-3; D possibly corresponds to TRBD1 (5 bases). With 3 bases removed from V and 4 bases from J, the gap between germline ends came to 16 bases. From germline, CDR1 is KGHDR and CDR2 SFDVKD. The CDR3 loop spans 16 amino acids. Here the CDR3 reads CATSDLIGQGADTQYF. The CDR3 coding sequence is TGTGCCACCAGTGATCTGATCGGCCAGGGCGCAGATACGCAGTATTTT.

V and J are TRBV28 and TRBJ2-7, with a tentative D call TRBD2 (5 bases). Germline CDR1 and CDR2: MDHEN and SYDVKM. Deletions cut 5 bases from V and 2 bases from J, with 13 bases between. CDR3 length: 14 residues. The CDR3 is CASSQRLHPYEQYF. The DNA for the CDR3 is TGTGCCAGCAGTCAAAGACTACACCCCTACGAGCAGTACTTC.

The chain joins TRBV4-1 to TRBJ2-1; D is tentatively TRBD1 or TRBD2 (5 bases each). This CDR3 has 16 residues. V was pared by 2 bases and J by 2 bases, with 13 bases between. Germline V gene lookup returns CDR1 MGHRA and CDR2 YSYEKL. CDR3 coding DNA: TGCGCCAGCAGCCAAAGCCGGGACGGACCCTACAATGAGCAGTTCTTC. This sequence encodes CASSQSRDGPYNEQFF.

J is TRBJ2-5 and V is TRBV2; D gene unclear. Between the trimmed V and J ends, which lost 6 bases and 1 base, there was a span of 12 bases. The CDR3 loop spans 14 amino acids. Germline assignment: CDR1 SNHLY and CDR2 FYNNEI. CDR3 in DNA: TGTGCCAGCAGAGACGGGTGGGCCCAAGAGACCCAGTACTTC. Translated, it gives CASRDGWAQETQYF.

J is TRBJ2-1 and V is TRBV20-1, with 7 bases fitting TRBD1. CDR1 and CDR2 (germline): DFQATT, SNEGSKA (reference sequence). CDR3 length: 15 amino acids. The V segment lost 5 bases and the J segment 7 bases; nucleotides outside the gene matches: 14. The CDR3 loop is CSAVRTGLIKNEQFF. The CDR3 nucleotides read TGCAGTGCTGTCCGGACAGGATTAATAAAAAATGAGCAGTTCTTC.

The CDR3 loop is CASNLRNTEAFF. The CDR3 nucleotides read TGTGCCAGCAACCTTCGGAACACTGAAGCTTTCTTT. V and J are TRBV2 and TRBJ1-1, with D hard to call. This CDR3 spans 12 amino acids. Trimming shortened V by 7 bases and J by 1 base, and 7 bases separated the two germline ends. CDR1 is SNHLY and CDR2 is FYNNEI in the germline V gene. The full variable domain, rest sourced from reference TRBV2 and TRBJ1-1, is EPEVTQTPSHQVTQMGQEVILRCVPISNHLYFYWYRQILGQKVEFLVSFYNNEISEKSEIFDDQFSVERPDGSNFTLKIRSTKLEDSAMYFCASNLRNTEAFFGQGTRLTVV.

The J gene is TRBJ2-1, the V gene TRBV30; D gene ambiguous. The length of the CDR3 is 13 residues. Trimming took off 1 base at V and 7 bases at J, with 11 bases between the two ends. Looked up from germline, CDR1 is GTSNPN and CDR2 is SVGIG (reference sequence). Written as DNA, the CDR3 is TGTGCCTGGAGTGCCGGAAGTCTAAATGAGCAGTTCTTC. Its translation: CAWSAGSLNEQFF.

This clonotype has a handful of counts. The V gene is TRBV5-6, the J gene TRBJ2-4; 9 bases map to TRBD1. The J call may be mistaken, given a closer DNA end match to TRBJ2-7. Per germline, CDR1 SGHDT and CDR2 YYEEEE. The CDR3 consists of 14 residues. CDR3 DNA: TGTGCCAGCACCAACCGGGACAGGGACAACGAGCAGTACTTC. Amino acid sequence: CASTNRDRDNEQYF.

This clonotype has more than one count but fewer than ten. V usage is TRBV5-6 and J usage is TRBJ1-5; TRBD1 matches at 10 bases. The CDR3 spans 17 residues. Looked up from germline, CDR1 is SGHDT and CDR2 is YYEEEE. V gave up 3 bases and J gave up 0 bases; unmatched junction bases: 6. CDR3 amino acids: CASSSMGQGPSNQPQHF. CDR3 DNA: TGTGCCAGCAGCTCAATGGGACAGGGGCCTAGCAATCAGCCCCAGCATTTT.

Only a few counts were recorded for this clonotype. The CDR3 region is CASSTITETDTQYF. In nucleotides, the CDR3 is TGTGCCAGCAGCACGATTACAGAGACAGATACGCAGTATTTT. V is TRBV2 and J is TRBJ2-3; D not resolved. The CDR3 consists of 14 residues. The V gene lost 6 bases and the J gene lost 3 bases, with 13 bases spanning the gap. CDR1 and CDR2 (germline): SNHLY, FYNNEI.